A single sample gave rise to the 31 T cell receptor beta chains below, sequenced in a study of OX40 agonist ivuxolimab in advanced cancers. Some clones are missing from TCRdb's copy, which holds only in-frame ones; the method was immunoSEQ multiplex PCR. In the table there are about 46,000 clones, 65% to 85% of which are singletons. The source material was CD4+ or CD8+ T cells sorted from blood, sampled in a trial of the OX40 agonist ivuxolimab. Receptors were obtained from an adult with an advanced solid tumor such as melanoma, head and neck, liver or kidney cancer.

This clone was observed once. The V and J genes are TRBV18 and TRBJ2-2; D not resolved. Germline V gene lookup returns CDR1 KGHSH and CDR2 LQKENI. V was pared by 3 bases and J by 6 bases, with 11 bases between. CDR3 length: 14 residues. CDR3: CASSPPVRAGELFF. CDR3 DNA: TGTGCCAGCTCACCGCCAGTCCGGGCCGGGGAGCTGTTTTTT.

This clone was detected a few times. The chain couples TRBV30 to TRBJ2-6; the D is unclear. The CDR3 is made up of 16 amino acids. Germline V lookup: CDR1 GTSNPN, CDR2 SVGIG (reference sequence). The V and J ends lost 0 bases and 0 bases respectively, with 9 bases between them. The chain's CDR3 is CAWSVSRTSGANVLTF. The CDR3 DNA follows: TGTGCCTGGAGTGTATCCAGAACCTCTGGGGCCAACGTCCTGACTTTC.

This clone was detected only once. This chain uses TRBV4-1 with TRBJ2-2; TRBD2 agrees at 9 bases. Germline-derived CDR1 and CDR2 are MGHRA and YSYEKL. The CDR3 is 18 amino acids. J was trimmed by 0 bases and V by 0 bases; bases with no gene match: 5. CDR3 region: CASSQEGPSGANTGELFF. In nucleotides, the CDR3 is TGCGCCAGCAGCCAAGAAGGACCTAGCGGGGCGAACACCGGGGAGCTGTTTTTT.

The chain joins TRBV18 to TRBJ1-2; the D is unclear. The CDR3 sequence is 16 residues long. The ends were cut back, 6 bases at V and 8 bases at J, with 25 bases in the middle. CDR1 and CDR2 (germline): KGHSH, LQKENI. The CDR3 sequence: CASSPVVGVNSRGYTF. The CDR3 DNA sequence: TGTGCCAGCTCCCCTGTGGTTGGGGTAAATAGTCGCGGCTACACCTTC.

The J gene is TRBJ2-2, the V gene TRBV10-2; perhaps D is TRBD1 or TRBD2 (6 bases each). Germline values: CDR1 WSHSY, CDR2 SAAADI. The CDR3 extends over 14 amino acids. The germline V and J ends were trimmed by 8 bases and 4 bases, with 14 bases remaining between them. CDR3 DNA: TGCGCCAGCGCTGGGGGGCTAGGCACCGGGGAGCTGTTTTTT. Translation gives CASAGGLGTGELFF.

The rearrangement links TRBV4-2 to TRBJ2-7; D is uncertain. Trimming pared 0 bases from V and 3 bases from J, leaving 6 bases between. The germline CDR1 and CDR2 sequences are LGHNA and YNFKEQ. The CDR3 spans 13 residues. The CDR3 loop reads CASSQDLRYEQYF. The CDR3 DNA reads TGTGCCAGCAGCCAAGATCTCCGCTACGAGCAGTACTTC.

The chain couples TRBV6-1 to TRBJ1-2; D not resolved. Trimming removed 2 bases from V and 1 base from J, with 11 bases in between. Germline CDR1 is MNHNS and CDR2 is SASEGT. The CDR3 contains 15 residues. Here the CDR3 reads CASSEISRSNYGYTF. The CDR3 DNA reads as TGTGCCAGCAGTGAAATCTCCCGAAGTAACTATGGCTACACCTTC.

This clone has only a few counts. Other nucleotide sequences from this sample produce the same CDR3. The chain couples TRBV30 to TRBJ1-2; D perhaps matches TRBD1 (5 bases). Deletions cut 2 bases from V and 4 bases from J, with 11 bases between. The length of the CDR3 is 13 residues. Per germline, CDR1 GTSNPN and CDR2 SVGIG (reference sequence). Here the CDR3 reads CAWSRDRPYGYTF. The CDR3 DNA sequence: TGTGCCTGGAGTCGGGACCGACCCTATGGCTACACCTTC.

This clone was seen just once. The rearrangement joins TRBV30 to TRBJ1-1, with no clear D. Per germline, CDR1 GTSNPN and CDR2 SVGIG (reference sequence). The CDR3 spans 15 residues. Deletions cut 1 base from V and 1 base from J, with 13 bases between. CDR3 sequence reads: CAWSAHSRQNTEAFF. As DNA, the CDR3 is TGTGCCTGGAGTGCCCATTCGAGGCAGAACACTGAAGCTTTCTTT.

In DNA form, the CDR3 reads TGTGCCAGCAGGGGAGCGGGGGGCAGGGGGGAGCAGTACTTC. Residues: CASRGAGGRGEQYF. The chain links TRBV6-1 to TRBJ2-7; 9 bases align to TRBD2. Trimming cost V 6 bases and J 7 bases; bases outside gene matches: 10. The germline gives CDR1 MNHNS, CDR2 SASEGT. This CDR3 has 14 amino acids.

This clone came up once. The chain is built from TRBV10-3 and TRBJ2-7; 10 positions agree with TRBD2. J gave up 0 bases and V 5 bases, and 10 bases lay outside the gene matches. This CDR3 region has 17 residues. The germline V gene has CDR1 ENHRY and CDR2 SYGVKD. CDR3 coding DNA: TGTGCCATCAGTCCCACCCCTCTAGCGGGGGCCTCCTACGAGCAGTACTTC. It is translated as CAISPTPLAGASYEQYF.

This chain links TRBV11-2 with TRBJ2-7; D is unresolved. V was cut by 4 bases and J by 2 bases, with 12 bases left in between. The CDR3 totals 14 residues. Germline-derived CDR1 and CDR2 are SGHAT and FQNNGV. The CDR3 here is CASSSAREPYEQYF. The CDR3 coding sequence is TGTGCCAGCAGCTCCGCCAGAGAGCCCTACGAGCAGTACTTC. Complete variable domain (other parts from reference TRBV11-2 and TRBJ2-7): EAGVAQSPRYKIIEKRQSVAFWCNPISGHATLYWYQQILGQGPKLLIQFQNNGVVDDSQLPKDRFSAERLKGVDSTLKIQPAKLEDSAVYLCASSSAREPYEQYFGPGTRLTVT.

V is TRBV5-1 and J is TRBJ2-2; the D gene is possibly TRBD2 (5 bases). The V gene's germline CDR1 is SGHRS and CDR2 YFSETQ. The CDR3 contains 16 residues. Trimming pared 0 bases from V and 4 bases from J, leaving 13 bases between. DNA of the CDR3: TGCGCCAGCAGCTTGGGTGACACCGCGGGCACCGGGGAGCTGTTTTTT. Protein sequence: CASSLGDTAGTGELFF.

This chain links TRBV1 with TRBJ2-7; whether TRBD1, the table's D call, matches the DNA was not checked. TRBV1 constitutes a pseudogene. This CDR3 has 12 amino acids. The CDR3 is CTSSGPSYEQYF. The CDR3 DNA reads TGCACCAGCAGCGGGCCCTCCTACGAGCAGTACTTC.

Here the CDR3 reads CASNQGVAGLYGYTF. The CDR3 region has the DNA TGTGCCAGCAACCAAGGCGTTGCGGGCCTCTATGGCTACACCTTC. The V and J genes are TRBV2 and TRBJ1-2, with D hard to call. Trimming stripped 7 bases from V and 4 bases from J, with 19 bases between. The CDR3 sequence is 15 residues long. Germline CDR1 reads SNHLY; CDR2 reads FYNNEI.

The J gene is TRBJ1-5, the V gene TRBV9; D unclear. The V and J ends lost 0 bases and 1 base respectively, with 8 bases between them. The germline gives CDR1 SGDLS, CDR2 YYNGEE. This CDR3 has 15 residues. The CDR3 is CASSVGVDSNQPQHF. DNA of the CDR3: TGTGCCAGCAGCGTAGGAGTGGACAGCAATCAGCCCCAGCATTTT.

CDR3 sequence reads: CASSQDYRTIITDTQYF. The CDR3 DNA is TGCGCCAGCAGCCAAGATTACAGGACTATTATAACAGATACGCAGTATTTT. This sequence joins TRBV4-1 and TRBJ2-3; a possible D gene is TRBD2 (6 bases). Trimming left V 0 bases short and J 3 bases short, with 16 bases between. Germline CDR1 reads MGHRA; CDR2 reads YSYEKL. The CDR3 consists of 17 residues.

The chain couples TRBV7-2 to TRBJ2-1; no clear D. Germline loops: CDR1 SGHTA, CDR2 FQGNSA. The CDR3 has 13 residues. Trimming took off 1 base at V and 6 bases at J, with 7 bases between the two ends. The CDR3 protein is CASSLVGVNEQFF. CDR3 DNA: TGTGCCAGCAGCTTAGTTGGGGTCAATGAGCAGTTCTTC.

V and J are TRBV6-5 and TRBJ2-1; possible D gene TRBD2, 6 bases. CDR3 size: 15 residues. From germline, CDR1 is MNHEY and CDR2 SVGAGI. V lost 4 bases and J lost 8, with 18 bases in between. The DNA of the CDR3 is TGTGCCAGCAGTTCCATTACTAGCATAGAGGATGAGCAGTTCTTC. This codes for CASSSITSIEDEQFF.

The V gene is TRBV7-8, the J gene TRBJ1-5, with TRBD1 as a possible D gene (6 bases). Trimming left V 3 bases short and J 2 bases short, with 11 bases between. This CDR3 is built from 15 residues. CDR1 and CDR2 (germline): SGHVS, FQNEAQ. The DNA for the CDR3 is TGTGCCAGCAGCTTCGCGGACAGAGGCAATCAGCCCCAGCATTTT. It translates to CASSFADRGNQPQHF.

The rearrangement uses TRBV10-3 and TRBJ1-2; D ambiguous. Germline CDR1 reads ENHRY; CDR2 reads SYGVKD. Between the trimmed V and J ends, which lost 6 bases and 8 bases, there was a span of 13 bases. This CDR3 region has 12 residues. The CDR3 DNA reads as TGTGCCATCAGAGCAGACCAGGAAGGCTACACCTTC. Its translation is CAIRADQEGYTF.

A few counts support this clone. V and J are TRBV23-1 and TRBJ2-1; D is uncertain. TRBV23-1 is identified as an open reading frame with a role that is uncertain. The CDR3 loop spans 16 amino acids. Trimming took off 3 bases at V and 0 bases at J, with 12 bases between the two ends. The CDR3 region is CASSHPELLSYNEQFF. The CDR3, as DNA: TGCGCCAGCAGTCACCCAGAATTACTCTCCTACAATGAGCAGTTCTTC.

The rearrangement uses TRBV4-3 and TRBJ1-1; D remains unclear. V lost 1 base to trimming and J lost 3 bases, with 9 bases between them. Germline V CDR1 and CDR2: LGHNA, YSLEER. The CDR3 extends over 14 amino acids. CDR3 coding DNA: TGCGCCAGCAGCCAAGTAAAGAAGCACACTGAAGCTTTCTTT. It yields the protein CASSQVKKHTEAFF.

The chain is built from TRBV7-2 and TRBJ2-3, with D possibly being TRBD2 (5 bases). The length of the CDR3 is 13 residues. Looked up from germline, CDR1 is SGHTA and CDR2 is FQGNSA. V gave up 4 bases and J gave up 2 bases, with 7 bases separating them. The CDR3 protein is CASSSTTTDTQYF. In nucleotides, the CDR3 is TGTGCCAGCAGCTCGACTACCACAGATACGCAGTATTTT.

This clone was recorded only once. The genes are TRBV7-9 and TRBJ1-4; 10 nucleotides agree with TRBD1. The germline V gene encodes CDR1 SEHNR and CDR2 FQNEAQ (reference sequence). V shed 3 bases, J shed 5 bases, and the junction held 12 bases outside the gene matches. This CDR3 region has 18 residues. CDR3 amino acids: CASSFPRRGGQGNEKLFF. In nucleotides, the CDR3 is TGTGCCAGCAGCTTTCCCCGGCGTGGGGGACAGGGGAATGAAAAACTGTTTTTT.

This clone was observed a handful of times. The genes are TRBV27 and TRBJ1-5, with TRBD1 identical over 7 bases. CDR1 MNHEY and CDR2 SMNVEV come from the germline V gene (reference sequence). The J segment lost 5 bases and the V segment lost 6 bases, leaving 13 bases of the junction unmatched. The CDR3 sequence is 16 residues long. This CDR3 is CASRSDTTGYHQPQHF. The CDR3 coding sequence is TGTGCCAGCAGATCTGATACGACAGGGTACCATCAGCCCCAGCATTTT.

CDR3 sequence: CASSPEGGEQFF. CDR3 DNA: TGCGCCAGCAGCCCCGAGGGGGGTGAGCAGTTCTTC. The chain links TRBV5-1 to TRBJ2-1, with D perhaps being TRBD1 or TRBD2 (6 bases each). Trimming took off 4 bases at V and 9 bases at J, with 11 bases between the two ends. CDR1 is SGHRS and CDR2 is YFSETQ in the germline V gene. The CDR3 is 12 residues long. The entire variable domain, with the rest obtained from reference TRBV5-1 and TRBJ2-1, is as follows: KAGVTQTPRYLIKTRGQQVTLSCSPISGHRSVSWYQQTPGQGLQFLFEYFSETQRNKGNFPGRFSGRQFSNSRSEMNVSTLELGDSALYLCASSPEGGEQFFGPGTRLTVL.

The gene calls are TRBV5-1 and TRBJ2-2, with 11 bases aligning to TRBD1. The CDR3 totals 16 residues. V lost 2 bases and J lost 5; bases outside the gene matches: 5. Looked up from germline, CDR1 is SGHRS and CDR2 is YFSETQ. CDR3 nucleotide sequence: TGCGCCAGCAGCTTCGGACAGGGGGCTAGGACCGGGGAGCTGTTTTTT. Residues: CASSFGQGARTGELFF.

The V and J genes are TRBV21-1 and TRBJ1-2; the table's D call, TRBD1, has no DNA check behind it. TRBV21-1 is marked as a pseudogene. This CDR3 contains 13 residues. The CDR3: CASAQGANNGYTF. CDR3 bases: TGTGCCAGCGCACAGGGGGCTAATAATGGCTACACCTTC.

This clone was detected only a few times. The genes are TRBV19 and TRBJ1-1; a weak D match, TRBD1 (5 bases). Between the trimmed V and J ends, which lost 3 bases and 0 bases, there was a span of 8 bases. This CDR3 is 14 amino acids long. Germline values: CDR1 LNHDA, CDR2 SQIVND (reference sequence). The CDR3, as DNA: TGTGCCAGTAGTATGGTAGGGGTGAACACTGAAGCTTTCTTT. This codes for CASSMVGVNTEAFF.

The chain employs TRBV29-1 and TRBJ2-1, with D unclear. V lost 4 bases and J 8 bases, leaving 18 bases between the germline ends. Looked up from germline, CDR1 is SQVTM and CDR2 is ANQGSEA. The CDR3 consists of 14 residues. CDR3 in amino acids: CSVVRVGSLDEQFF. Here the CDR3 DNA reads TGCAGCGTTGTAAGGGTGGGGTCTCTGGATGAGCAGTTCTTC.